A single sample is the source of the 23 T cell receptor beta chains below, sequenced in a study of blood T cell repertoires in COVID-19. Using immunoSEQ multiplex PCR, the repertoire was profiled, and TCRdb retains in-frame clones only, with some absent. The table shows about 200,000 clones, with about four fifths occurring only once. The sequenced sample was peripheral blood. The receptors shown here come from a man aged 55 to 70 with acute or convalescent COVID-19.

The J gene is TRBJ2-6, the V gene TRBV6-5, with D tentatively TRBD1 (5 bases). This CDR3 has 15 residues. CDR1 MNHEY and CDR2 SVGAGI come from the germline V gene. The germline V and J ends were trimmed by 5 bases and 1 base, with 9 bases remaining between them. The CDR3: CASSPRGSGANVLTF. The CDR3 DNA follows: TGTGCCAGCAGTCCTAGGGGATCTGGGGCCAACGTCCTGACTTTC.

The gene calls are TRBV4-1 and TRBJ1-5, with D hard to call. The CDR3 loop spans 15 amino acids. Germline V CDR1 and CDR2: MGHRA, YSYEKL. V dropped 0 bases and J dropped 0 bases, with 6 bases sitting between them. CDR3: CASSQENYSNQPQHF. The CDR3 bases are TGCGCCAGCAGCCAAGAGAACTATAGCAATCAGCCCCAGCATTTT.

The rearrangement joins TRBV5-1 to TRBJ2-7, with a possible D match to TRBD1 (5 bases). Germline lookup yields CDR1 SGHRS and CDR2 YFSETQ. The V end was cut by 4 bases, the J end by 6 bases, with 17 bases between. This CDR3 region has 14 residues. CDR3 in DNA: TGCGCCAGCAGCCTTCGCCAGGGCCTTACCGAGCAGTACTTC. Residues: CASSLRQGLTEQYF.

This clone was seen ten or more times. CDR3 nucleotide sequence: TGCAGTGCTAGTCGGGACAGAAATTATTCACCCCTCCACTTT. Its protein product is CSASRDRNYSPLHF. The V call is TRBV20-1, the J call TRBJ1-6; 7 nucleotides line up with TRBD1. The V and J ends lost 3 bases and 8 bases, in that order; junction bases with no gene match: 7. Germline assignment: CDR1 DFQATT and CDR2 SNEGSKA (reference sequence). The CDR3 extends over 14 amino acids.

The V call is TRBV7-2, the J call TRBJ2-1; 14 nucleotides agree with TRBD2. CDR1 is SGHTA and CDR2 is FQGNSA in the germline V gene. The V segment lost 5 bases and the J segment 6 bases; nucleotides outside the gene matches: 12. This CDR3 comprises 18 residues. CDR3 nucleotides: TGTGCCAGCAGCCCGGGACTAGCGGGAGTTACCCCTCTCAATGAGCAGTTCTTC. Translated: CASSPGLAGVTPLNEQFF.

The chain links TRBV9 to TRBJ2-7; 13 bases agree with TRBD2. The germline gives CDR1 SGDLS, CDR2 YYNGEE. This CDR3 contains 15 residues. After removal of 4 bases from V and 3 bases from J, the junction contained 4 bases not matched to a gene. The CDR3 coding sequence is TGTGCCAGCAGCCCCGGACTAGCGGGAGTCTACGAGCAGTACTTC. Its translation is CASSPGLAGVYEQYF.

The chain combines TRBV6-5 with TRBJ1-6; D is perhaps TRBD1 (5 bases). The V end was cut by 4 bases, the J end by 9 bases, with 10 bases between. There are 13 residues in the CDR3. Germline V gene data show CDR1 as MNHEY and CDR2 as SVGAGI. CDR3 residues: CASSFSGLSPLHF. The CDR3 DNA reads TGTGCCAGCAGTTTCTCGGGACTTTCACCCCTCCACTTT.

The chain employs TRBV4-3 and TRBJ2-7; D possibly corresponds to TRBD1 (5 bases). V was trimmed by 0 bases and J by 3 bases, leaving 15 bases between them. The CDR3 loop spans 16 amino acids. CDR1 is LGHNA and CDR2 is YSLEER in the germline V gene. The CDR3 DNA follows: TGCGCCAGCAGCCAAGAGATGGCCAGGGCCGGCTACGAGCAGTACTTC. Protein product: CASSQEMARAGYEQYF.

This clone was seen a handful of times. The chain recombines TRBV10-3 with TRBJ1-5; D gene uncertain. The germline CDR1 and CDR2 sequences are ENHRY and SYGVKD. V lost 4 bases, J lost 7 bases, and 8 bases lay in between. This CDR3 contains 12 residues. In DNA, the CDR3 is TGTGCCATCAGTGCGGTCGGGCAGCCCCAGCATTTT. Translation gives CAISAVGQPQHF.

The chain links TRBV7-9 to TRBJ1-1; possibly TRBD1 for D (6 bases). V gave up 4 bases and J gave up 5 bases, with 20 bases separating them. The V gene's germline CDR1 is SEHNR and CDR2 FQNEAQ (reference sequence). The length of the CDR3 is 16 residues. The CDR3 is CASSSSRGPDRTEAFF. For the CDR3, the DNA is TGTGCCAGCAGCTCTTCCCGAGGCCCCGACAGGACTGAAGCTTTCTTT.

The table lists this clone with a few counts. This chain uses TRBV28 with TRBJ1-2; TRBD1 might be the D (6 bases). Germline V lookup: CDR1 MDHEN, CDR2 SYDVKM. CDR3 length: 12 residues. The germline V and J ends were trimmed by 3 bases and 10 bases, with 12 bases remaining between them. The CDR3 spells CASSFPGAYYTF. The DNA for the CDR3 is TGTGCCAGCAGTTTCCCAGGGGCCTACTACACCTTC.

This chain connects TRBV25-1 to TRBJ2-4, with 8 nucleotides matching TRBD1. There are 14 residues in the CDR3. Germline CDR1 is MGHDK and CDR2 is SYGVNS. Germline trimming cut 3 bases from V and 8 bases from J; bases unmatched to any gene: 6. The CDR3 loop reads CASSERTGTDIQYF. The CDR3 DNA sequence: TGTGCCAGCAGTGAGAGGACAGGGACGGACATTCAGTACTTC. The complete variable domain, with remaining parts taken from reference TRBV25-1 and TRBJ2-4, reads EADIYQTPRYLVIGTGKKITLECSQTMGHDKMYWYQQDPGMELHLIHYSYGVNSTEKGDLSSESTVSRIRTEHFPLTLESARPSHTSQYLCASSERTGTDIQYFGAGTRLSVL.

This clone was recorded only once. The chain has TRBV4-3 and TRBJ2-1, with D unclear. This CDR3 is built from 16 residues. Looked up from germline, CDR1 is LGHNA and CDR2 is YSLEER. Trimming pared 0 bases from V and 2 bases from J, leaving 11 bases between. The CDR3 sequence: CASSQDFTGPYNEQFF. The CDR3 nucleotides read TGCGCCAGCAGCCAAGACTTTACTGGGCCCTACAATGAGCAGTTCTTC.

J is TRBJ2-7 and V is TRBV19, with D tentatively TRBD2 (5 bases). The CDR3 covers 13 residues. Between the trimmed V and J ends, which lost 4 bases and 3 bases, there was a span of 10 bases. Germline CDR1 LNHDA, CDR2 SQIVND (reference sequence). CDR3: CASSNPRGYEQYF. CDR3 coding DNA: TGTGCCAGTAGTAATCCCCGGGGCTACGAGCAGTACTTC.

The V call is TRBV10-3, the J call TRBJ2-3; TRBD1 might be the D (6 bases). This CDR3 is 13 amino acids long. Germline V lookup: CDR1 ENHRY, CDR2 SYGVKD. V lost 2 bases and J lost 6, with 9 bases in between. The CDR3 DNA reads TGTGCCATCAGTGAGAAGGGGGAGGATACGCAGTATTTT. This encodes CAISEKGEDTQYF.

A note on this clone: The sample has other DNA sequences that encode this CDR3 too. V usage is TRBV5-1 and J usage is TRBJ1-5, with 7 bases aligning to TRBD1. This CDR3 contains 16 residues. Germline CDR1 SGHRS, CDR2 YFSETQ. Trimming at V came to 0 bases and at J to 0 bases, leaving 3 bases not matched to a gene. CDR3 in DNA: TGCGCCAGCAGCTTGGGGACAGGCCTTAGCAATCAGCCCCAGCATTTT. This sequence encodes CASSLGTGLSNQPQHF.

Remarks on this clone: Within the sample, other DNA sequences also encode this same CDR3. V is TRBV6-5 and J is TRBJ1-1; perhaps TRBD1 as D (5 bases). Germline CDR1 reads MNHEY; CDR2 reads SVGAGI. The V end lost 4 bases, the J end lost 3 bases, and 6 bases lay between the germline ends. The CDR3 covers 12 residues. DNA of the CDR3: TGTGCCAGCAGTTCGGGGGACACTGAAGCTTTCTTT. Residues: CASSSGDTEAFF.

The chain joins TRBV9 to TRBJ2-3, with 8 bases fitting TRBD2. The trim removed 4 bases at V and 3 bases at J, leaving 4 bases unmatched. Germline lookup yields CDR1 SGDLS and CDR2 YYNGEE. The CDR3 loop spans 14 amino acids. The CDR3 bases are TGTGCCAGCAGCCCGAGCGGGAGAACAGATACGCAGTATTTT. This translates into CASSPSGRTDTQYF.

The genes are TRBV5-1 and TRBJ2-7, with 9 bases lining up with TRBD1. The germline V gene has CDR1 SGHRS and CDR2 YFSETQ. There are 14 residues in the CDR3. Unmatched junction bases numbered 2, after V lost 2 bases and J lost 2 bases. This chain's CDR3 is CASSFGTGTYEQYF. The CDR3 DNA reads as TGCGCCAGCAGCTTCGGGACAGGGACCTACGAGCAGTACTTC.

This clone was seen a handful of times. The genes are TRBV15 and TRBJ1-2; 7 bases match TRBD1. The trim removed 3 bases at V and 0 bases at J, leaving 4 bases unmatched. This CDR3 is 15 amino acids long. CDR1 is LNHNV and CDR2 is YYDKDF in the germline V gene (reference sequence). CDR3 residues: CATSRYDRANYGYTF. CDR3 bases: TGTGCCACCAGCAGGTACGACAGGGCTAACTATGGCTACACCTTC.

The chain is built from TRBV5-1 and TRBJ1-1; TRBD1 aligns across 7 bases. V was pared by 5 bases and J by 4 bases, with 11 bases of the junction left unmatched. Germline V CDR1 and CDR2: SGHRS, YFSETQ. This CDR3 has 15 amino acids. This CDR3 reads CASSQQGTKGTEAFF. The CDR3 DNA follows: TGCGCCAGCAGTCAACAGGGGACGAAGGGCACTGAAGCTTTCTTT.

This chain joins TRBV11-1 and TRBJ2-5, with TRBD1 as a possible D gene (6 bases). V dropped 3 bases and J dropped 5 bases, with 16 bases sitting between them. Germline CDR1 reads SGHAT; CDR2 reads FQDESV (reference sequence). CDR3 length: 15 residues. The CDR3 spells CASSLVLRGTETQYF. DNA of the CDR3: TGTGCCAGCAGCTTGGTATTAAGGGGGACGGAGACCCAGTACTTC.

The chain joins TRBV4-2 to TRBJ1-2; D ambiguous. Looked up from germline, CDR1 is LGHNA and CDR2 is YNFKEQ. CDR3 length equals 17 residues. Deletions cut 0 bases from V and 3 bases from J, with 17 bases between. The CDR3 nucleotides read TGTGCCAGCAGCCAAGATGTAAAAGGGCGGGGAGACTATGGCTACACCTTC. Its protein product is CASSQDVKGRGDYGYTF.